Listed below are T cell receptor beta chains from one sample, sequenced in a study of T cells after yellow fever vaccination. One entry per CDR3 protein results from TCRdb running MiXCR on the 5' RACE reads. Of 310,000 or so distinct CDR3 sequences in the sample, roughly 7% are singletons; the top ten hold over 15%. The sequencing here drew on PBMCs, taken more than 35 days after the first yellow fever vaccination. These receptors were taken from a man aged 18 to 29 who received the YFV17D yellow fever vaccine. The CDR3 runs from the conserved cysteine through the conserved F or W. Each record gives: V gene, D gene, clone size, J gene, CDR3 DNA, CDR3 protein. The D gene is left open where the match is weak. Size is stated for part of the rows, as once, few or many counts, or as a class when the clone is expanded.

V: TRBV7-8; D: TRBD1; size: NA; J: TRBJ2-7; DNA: TGTGCCAGCAGCAACAGGGGTGGGATGACCGAGCAGTACTTC; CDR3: CASSNRGGMTEQYF
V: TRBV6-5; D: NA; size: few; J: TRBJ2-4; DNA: TGTGCCAGCAGTTACAGCCAACGAGCCAAAAACATTCAGTACTTC; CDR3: CASSYSQRAKNIQYF
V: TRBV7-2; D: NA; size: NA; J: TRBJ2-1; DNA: TGTGCCAGCAGCTTAGTCGGGGGCAATGAGCAGTTCTTC; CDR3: CASSLVGGNEQFF
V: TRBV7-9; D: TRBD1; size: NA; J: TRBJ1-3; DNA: TGTGCCAGCAGCTCTGGGACAGGGGCTGGAAACACCATATATTTT; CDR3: CASSSGTGAGNTIYF
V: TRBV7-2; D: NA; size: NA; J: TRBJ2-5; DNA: TGTGCCAGCAGACCGACTGGAATCCAAGAGACCCAGTACTTC; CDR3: CASRPTGIQETQYF
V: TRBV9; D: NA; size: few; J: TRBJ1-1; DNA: TGTGCCAGCAGCCCAACCGGACTTATCACTGAAGCTTTCTTT; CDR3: CASSPTGLITEAFF
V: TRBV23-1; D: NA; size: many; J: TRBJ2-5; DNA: TGCGCCAGCATTCCACGCCGGGAGACCCAGTACTTC; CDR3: CASIPRRETQYF
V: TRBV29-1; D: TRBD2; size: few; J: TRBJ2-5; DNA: TGCAGCGTTGAAGATGGGCGGGGGGCCTGGGAGACCCAGTACTTC; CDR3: CSVEDGRGAWETQYF
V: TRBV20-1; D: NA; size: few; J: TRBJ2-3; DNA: TGCAGTGCTCCCCTGGCGGGGTTTACAGATACGCAGTATTTT; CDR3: CSAPLAGFTDTQYF
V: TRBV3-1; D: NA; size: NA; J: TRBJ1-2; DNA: TGTGCCGGCAGCCAAACAGGGATGAGGTATGGCTACACCTTC; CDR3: CAGSQTGMRYGYTF
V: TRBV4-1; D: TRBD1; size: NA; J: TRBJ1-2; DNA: TGCGCCAGCAGCCATTCTGGACAGGGGGAGAACTATGGCTACACCTTC; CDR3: CASSHSGQGENYGYTF
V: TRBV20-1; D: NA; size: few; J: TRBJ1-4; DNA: TGCAGTGTGAAGAATGAAAAACTGTTTTTT; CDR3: CSVKNEKLFF
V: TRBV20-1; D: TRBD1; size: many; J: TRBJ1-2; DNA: TGCAGTGTTAGTCAACCGGGACAGGGGGCGGATGGCTACACCTTC; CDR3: CSVSQPGQGADGYTF
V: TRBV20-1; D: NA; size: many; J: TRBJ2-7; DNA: TGCAGTGCTAGACGAACCACAGGGAGTGCGGCCTACGAGCAGTACTTC; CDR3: CSARRTTGSAAYEQYF
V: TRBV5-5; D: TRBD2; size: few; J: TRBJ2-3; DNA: TGTGCCAGCAGCCGGGGGGGGCCTCGGGACGATACGCAGTATTTT; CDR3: CASSRGGPRDDTQYF
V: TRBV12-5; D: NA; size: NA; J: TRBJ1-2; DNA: TGTGCTAGTGGTTTGACAACGAGTGTAATCTATGGCTACACCTTC; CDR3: CASGLTTSVIYGYTF
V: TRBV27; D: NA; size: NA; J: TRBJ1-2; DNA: TGTGCCAGCAGTTTGAACAGCCACTATGGCTACACCTTC; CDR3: CASSLNSHYGYTF
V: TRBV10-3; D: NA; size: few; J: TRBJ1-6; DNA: TGTGCCATACACCAGGGCTTTAATTCACCCCTCCACTTT; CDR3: CAIHQGFNSPLHF
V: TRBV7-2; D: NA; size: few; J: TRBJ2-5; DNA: TGTGCCAGCAGCCGAGACAACCAAGAGACCCAGTACTTC; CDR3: CASSRDNQETQYF